The clone carrying this TCR beta chain was seen once. Its antigen is not known. Deletions cut 5 bases from V and 5 bases from J, with 18 bases between. The CDR3 sequence is 15 residues long. The germline gives CDR1 LNHDA, CDR2 SQIVND (reference sequence). The data originate from a study of cytomegalovirus exposure and HLA in healthy donors. General study findings and limits: The study listed approximately 170 cytomegalovirus-associated TCR beta chains. It was reported in a later analysis that an Asian-associated ancestry cluster showed fewer N-insertions than the approximately 690-donor mean. The majority of TCR sequences were rare, yet some public TCRs appeared in many donors. Most subjects had HLA-A and HLA-B alleles reportedly predicted accurately by TCR beta sequences.

PCR employed 60 Vbeta and 13 Jbeta primers. Libraries were prepared by immunoSEQ multiplex PCR; TCRdb keeps only in-frame clonotypes and omits some of them. The sample includes roughly 93,000 clones, roughly 82% seen only once; the top ten take roughly 8.4%. Material for sequencing was PBMCs. The receptor was isolated from a human donor in good health. This rearrangement joins TRBV19 to TRBJ1-1; D perhaps matches TRBD1 (5 bases). CDR3 residues: CASSQGSPPGTEAFF. The CDR3 DNA sequence: TGTGCCAGTAGTCAGGGTTCCCCCCCCGGGACTGAAGCTTTCTTT.